These 32 T cell receptor beta chains were all obtained from the same sample, sequenced in a study of blood T cell repertoires in COVID-19. Libraries were prepared by immunoSEQ multiplex PCR; TCRdb keeps only in-frame clonotypes and omits some of them. This table has a few hundred thousand clones, approximately 78% appearing once. Source material: peripheral blood. The origin of the receptors is an elderly woman with acute or convalescent COVID-19.

The chain is built from TRBV6-6 and TRBJ2-1, with 10 bases matching TRBD2. There are 14 residues in the CDR3. Per the germline V gene, CDR1 is MNHNY and CDR2 is SVGAGI (reference sequence). The V gene end was trimmed by 6 bases and the J gene end by 4 bases; junction bases not matched to a gene: 3. The CDR3: CASRTSGQYNEQFF. As DNA, the CDR3 is TGTGCCAGCAGGACTAGCGGGCAGTACAATGAGCAGTTCTTC.

CDR3 sequence reads: CASSRQENLVSGNTIYF. The CDR3 DNA follows: TGTGCCAGCAGCCGCCAAGAAAACCTAGTCTCTGGAAACACCATATATTTT. This chain links TRBV3-1 (or the pseudogene TRBV3-2) with TRBJ1-3, with unresolved D. This CDR3 is 17 amino acids long. Trimming shortened V by 4 bases and J by 0 bases, and 16 bases separated the two germline ends. Germline assignment: CDR1 LGHDT and CDR2 YNNKEL (reference sequence).

The J gene is TRBJ2-7, the V gene TRBV18, with D maybe TRBD1 (6 bases). Trimming cost V 5 bases and J 6 bases, with 17 bases left between them. This CDR3 region has 14 residues. Germline loops: CDR1 KGHSH, CDR2 LQKENI. The CDR3: CASSSNPGVGEQYF. The CDR3, as DNA: TGTGCCAGCTCATCAAACCCAGGGGTCGGCGAGCAGTACTTC. Variable domain in full (rest from reference TRBV18 and TRBJ2-7): NAGVMQNPRHLVRRRGQEARLRCSPMKGHSHVYWYRQLPEEGLKFMVYLQKENIIDESGMPKERFSAEFPKEGPSILRIQQVVRGDSAAYFCASSSNPGVGEQYFGPGTRLTVT.

The V call is TRBV19, the J call TRBJ1-2; D might be TRBD1 (6 bases). From germline, CDR1 is LNHDA and CDR2 SQIVND (reference sequence). V was shortened by 9 bases and J by 2 bases, with 13 bases between the two germline ends. This CDR3 has 13 amino acids. CDR3 nucleotide sequence: TGTGCCAGCAACCCTACAGGGAACTATGGCTACACCTTC. Amino acids: CASNPTGNYGYTF.

The chain joins TRBV6-5 to TRBJ1-2, with D unresolved. The V gene's germline CDR1 is MNHEY and CDR2 SVGAGI. Trimming shortened V by 4 bases and J by 8 bases, and 20 bases separated the two germline ends. The CDR3 is 15 residues long. The CDR3 sequence: CASSSSWEGPRGYTF. CDR3 nucleotide sequence: TGTGCCAGCAGTTCCTCCTGGGAGGGCCCAAGGGGCTACACCTTC.

The chain is built from TRBV28 and TRBJ2-7; 12 nucleotides agree with TRBD2. Per the germline V gene, CDR1 is MDHEN and CDR2 is SYDVKM. The length of the CDR3 is 15 residues. The ends lost 6 bases at V and 3 bases at J; junction bases unmatched: 6. The CDR3 region is CASSLSTSGSYEQYF. The CDR3 DNA is TGTGCCAGCAGCCTATCGACTAGCGGGAGCTACGAGCAGTACTTC.

The chain employs TRBV7-2 and TRBJ1-6; tentative D call: TRBD1 (6 bases). The germline V gene has CDR1 SGHTA and CDR2 FQGNSA. The CDR3 consists of 19 residues. V lost 5 bases to trimming and J lost 0 bases, with 20 bases between them. The CDR3 DNA sequence: TGTGCCAGCAGCCCCTCCGGGACACTCGTCCCCTCCTATAATTCACCCCTCCACTTT. It encodes CASSPSGTLVPSYNSPLHF.

This clone was found once. This chain joins TRBV19 and TRBJ2-7; 8 nucleotides line up with TRBD1. The germline V gene has CDR1 LNHDA and CDR2 SQIVND (reference sequence). Germline trimming cut 5 bases from V and 8 bases from J; bases unmatched to any gene: 11. CDR3 length: 14 residues. CDR3 DNA: TGTGCCAGTAGTGTTAATCCGCAGGGGGCCCAGCAGTACTTC. Protein sequence: CASSVNPQGAQQYF.

The V call is TRBV19, the J call TRBJ2-5, with TRBD2 matching over 7 bases. The CDR3 runs to 16 residues. Germline CDR1 reads LNHDA; CDR2 reads SQIVND (reference sequence). With V trimmed by 7 bases and J by 5 bases, 16 bases remained unmatched. In nucleotides, the CDR3 is TGTGCCAGTACCCCTCTCGGGGCAGGGAGGGACGAGACCCAGTACTTC. Its protein product is CASTPLGAGRDETQYF.

V and J are TRBV7-3 and TRBJ2-1; maybe TRBD2 (5 bases). Deletions cut 1 base from V and 0 bases from J, with 10 bases between. The CDR3 covers 16 residues. Germline assignment: CDR1 SGHTA and CDR2 FQGTGA. The CDR3 region is CASSLSGAVSYNEQFF. DNA of the CDR3: TGTGCCAGCAGCTTAAGCGGAGCGGTCTCCTACAATGAGCAGTTCTTC.

The CDR3 protein is CASSEGPAGGYEQYF. The CDR3 DNA follows: TGTGCCAGCAGTGAAGGCCCAGCGGGAGGCTACGAGCAGTACTTC. The chain links TRBV6-1 to TRBJ2-7; 9 nucleotides agree with TRBD2. Per the germline V gene, CDR1 is MNHNS and CDR2 is SASEGT. The CDR3 length is 15 residues. V lost 1 base to trimming and J lost 3 bases; unmatched junction nucleotides: 4.

Comments on this clone: The sample contains more than one DNA sequence encoding this CDR3. The DNA for the CDR3 is TGTGCCAGCAGCCTCAGGACAGGGGATGGAAACACCATATATTTT. Protein: CASSLRTGDGNTIYF. The rearrangement joins TRBV7-2 to TRBJ1-3, with TRBD1 identical over 9 bases. Looked up from germline, CDR1 is SGHTA and CDR2 is FQGNSA. The CDR3 spans 15 residues. V shed 5 bases and J 3 bases; nucleotides not matched to a gene: 5. Based on the CDR3 plus reference TRBV7-2 and TRBJ1-3, the full variable domain is GAGVSQSPSNKVTEKGKDVELRCDPISGHTALYWYRQSLGQGLEFLIYFQGNSAPDKSGLPSDRFSAERTGGSVSTLTIQRTQQEDSAVYLCASSLRTGDGNTIYFGEGSWLTVV.

The chain couples TRBV27 to TRBJ2-7; D may be TRBD1 (5 bases). This CDR3 is 12 amino acids long. With 5 bases removed from V and 7 bases from J, the gap between germline ends came to 12 bases. Looked up from germline, CDR1 is MNHEY and CDR2 is SMNVEV (reference sequence). CDR3 amino acids: CASSASTGEQYF. CDR3 bases: TGTGCCAGCAGTGCCTCCACAGGAGAGCAGTACTTC.

The V and J genes are TRBV30 and TRBJ2-1; D ambiguous. Looked up from germline, CDR1 is GTSNPN and CDR2 is SVGIG (reference sequence). CDR3 length: 12 residues. Trimming stripped 0 bases from V and 4 bases from J, with 4 bases between. The CDR3 spells CAWSVIYNEQFF. The CDR3, as DNA: TGTGCCTGGAGTGTAATATACAATGAGCAGTTCTTC.

The genes are TRBV19 and TRBJ2-7; D gene unclear. CDR1 and CDR2 from the germline V gene are LNHDA and SQIVND (reference sequence). CDR3 length equals 14 residues. V lost 3 bases, J lost 5 bases, and 14 bases lay in between. CDR3 sequence: CASSIRSRGDEQYF. CDR3 in DNA: TGTGCCAGTAGTATTAGGAGTCGTGGTGACGAGCAGTACTTC.

The chain combines TRBV28 with TRBJ2-1; 10 bases align to TRBD2. CDR3 length: 14 amino acids. V dropped 10 bases and J dropped 0; count of bases not matched to a gene: 3. Germline V gene sequence: CDR1 MDHEN, CDR2 SYDVKM. This CDR3 reads CATRTSGSYNEQFF. The CDR3 nucleotides are TGTGCCACTAGGACTAGCGGCTCCTACAATGAGCAGTTCTTC.

V and J are TRBV2 and TRBJ1-4; D unresolved. The germline gives CDR1 SNHLY, CDR2 FYNNEI. Trimming removed 5 bases at V and 4 bases at J, with 11 bases between. This CDR3 region has 14 residues. CDR3 sequence: CASSKDGSNEKLFF. The CDR3 coding sequence is TGTGCCAGCAGTAAGGACGGGAGTAATGAAAAACTGTTTTTT.

The V and J genes are TRBV5-1 and TRBJ2-2; TRBD2 matches at 7 bases. CDR1 and CDR2 (germline): SGHRS, YFSETQ. Unmatched junction bases numbered 18, after V lost 0 bases and J lost 4 bases. The CDR3 has 20 amino acids. The CDR3 here is CASSLVAGLALRGGTGELFF. CDR3 DNA: TGCGCCAGCAGCTTGGTTGCTGGACTGGCCCTACGCGGGGGCACCGGGGAGCTGTTTTTT.

V is TRBV7-6 and J is TRBJ1-6; D not certain. Germline V CDR1 and CDR2: SGHVS, FNYEAQ. CDR3 length equals 15 residues. Trimming left V 1 base short and J 7 bases short, with 11 bases between. The chain's CDR3 is CASSLGAETNSPLHF. CDR3 DNA sequence: TGTGCCAGCAGCTTAGGGGCTGAGACGAATTCACCCCTCCACTTT.

V gene TRBV18 combines with J gene TRBJ2-7; a possible D gene is TRBD2 (6 bases). This CDR3 contains 13 residues. Trimming shortened V by 5 bases and J by 3 bases, and 11 bases separated the two germline ends. The germline V gene has CDR1 KGHSH and CDR2 LQKENI. The CDR3 loop is CASSGQGGYEQYF. DNA for the CDR3: TGTGCCAGCTCAGGGCAGGGAGGCTACGAGCAGTACTTC.

The chain combines TRBV7-2 with TRBJ2-4; tentatively, D is TRBD1 (6 bases). Between the trimmed V and J ends, which lost 3 bases and 5 bases, there was a span of 17 bases. The CDR3 consists of 16 residues. Germline-derived CDR1 and CDR2 are SGHTA and FQGNSA. DNA for the CDR3: TGTGCCAGCAGCTTCGTAGGGGGAACATTCCAAAACATTCAGTACTTC. It codes for CASSFVGGTFQNIQYF.

The chain carries TRBV2 and TRBJ2-6; a weak D match, TRBD1 (5 bases). Between the trimmed V and J ends, which lost 6 bases and 2 bases, there was a span of 11 bases. Germline V gene sequence: CDR1 SNHLY, CDR2 FYNNEI. The CDR3 consists of 15 residues. In DNA, the CDR3 is TGTGCCAGCAGCCTGACAGCCCCTGGGGCCAACGTCCTGACTTTC. It translates to CASSLTAPGANVLTF.

The chain couples TRBV2 to TRBJ1-5, with 8 nucleotides matching TRBD1. CDR3 length: 15 amino acids. The germline V gene has CDR1 SNHLY and CDR2 FYNNEI. With 5 bases clipped from V and 0 bases from J, the junction kept 3 bases outside the gene matches. CDR3 loop: CASSKDRGSNQPQHF. The CDR3 DNA is TGTGCCAGCAGTAAAGACAGGGGTAGCAATCAGCCCCAGCATTTT.

V usage is TRBV29-1 and J usage is TRBJ2-1, with 11 bases matching TRBD2. The germline V gene encodes CDR1 SQVTM and CDR2 ANQGSEA. V trimming: 6 bases; J trimming: 3 bases; junction bases outside the gene matches: 10. This CDR3 has 16 amino acids. CDR3 residues: CSVDLSGTSGYNEQFF. Here the CDR3 DNA reads TGCAGCGTCGACCTCTCCGGGACTAGCGGCTACAATGAGCAGTTCTTC.

The rearrangement joins TRBV2 to TRBJ1-2; D unclear. This CDR3 is built from 12 residues. Germline V CDR1 and CDR2: SNHLY, FYNNEI. V was cut by 8 bases and J by 0 bases, with 7 bases left in between. The DNA for the CDR3 is TGTGCCAGCGGGGAGGCTAACTATGGCTACACCTTC. It is translated as CASGEANYGYTF.

The rearrangement joins TRBV7-2 to TRBJ1-5, with 9 bases fitting TRBD1. The CDR3 is 14 amino acids. CDR1 is SGHTA and CDR2 is FQGNSA in the germline V gene. V dropped 3 bases and J dropped 5; count of bases not matched to a gene: 2. The CDR3 protein is CASSFRDRDQPQHF. CDR3 coding DNA: TGTGCCAGCAGCTTCAGGGACAGGGATCAGCCCCAGCATTTT.

V and J are TRBV19 and TRBJ2-1, with 11 bases lining up with TRBD2. Germline V CDR1 and CDR2: LNHDA, SQIVND (reference sequence). The J segment lost 10 bases and the V segment lost 6 bases, leaving 14 bases of the junction unmatched. This CDR3 is built from 16 residues. The CDR3 here is CASSFLLAGGGEEQFF. DNA of the CDR3: TGTGCCAGTAGCTTCCTCCTAGCGGGGGGCGGGGAAGAGCAGTTCTTC.

This rearrangement joins TRBV28 to TRBJ2-3, with D maybe TRBD1 (6 bases). This CDR3 comprises 14 residues. The germline CDR1 and CDR2 sequences are MDHEN and SYDVKM. The V end was cut by 4 bases, the J end by 6 bases, with 14 bases between. CDR3 DNA sequence: TGTGCCAGCAGTTCCCCTTACAGGGTGGATACGCAGTATTTT. This gives the protein CASSSPYRVDTQYF.

A single count supports this clone. The chain uses TRBV19 and TRBJ1-1; 11 nucleotides line up with TRBD1. This CDR3 region has 14 residues. Germline V gene sequence: CDR1 LNHDA, CDR2 SQIVND (reference sequence). Unmatched junction bases numbered 8, after V lost 4 bases and J lost 10 bases. The CDR3 loop is CASSTPGQGVVAFF. The CDR3 DNA is TGTGCCAGTAGTACCCCGGGACAGGGGGTCGTAGCTTTCTTT.

This chain links TRBV19 with TRBJ1-1; 8 bases fit TRBD1. The length of the CDR3 is 13 residues. Germline CDR1 LNHDA, CDR2 SQIVND (reference sequence). The J segment lost 3 bases and the V segment lost 6 bases, leaving 3 bases of the junction unmatched. The CDR3 region is CASRATGDTEAFF. The CDR3 DNA follows: TGTGCCAGTAGGGCGACAGGGGACACTGAAGCTTTCTTT.

The CDR3 is CASGDHGRGDEKLFF. The CDR3 bases are TGTGCCAGTGGAGACCACGGACGGGGGGATGAAAAACTGTTTTTT. The chain carries TRBV19 and TRBJ1-4; D perhaps matches TRBD1 (5 bases). The CDR3 runs to 15 residues. Germline lookup yields CDR1 LNHDA and CDR2 SQIVND (reference sequence). The V and J ends lost 8 bases and 6 bases respectively, with 19 bases between them.

This clone was recorded once. The chain employs TRBV30 and TRBJ2-6, with D perhaps matching TRBD1 (5 bases). The CDR3 is 17 residues long. Germline V gene sequence: CDR1 GTSNPN, CDR2 SVGIG (reference sequence). V lost 2 bases and J 2 bases, leaving 16 bases between the germline ends. The CDR3 region has the DNA TGTGCCTGGAGTCAGAGACAGTTCTTAGCTGGGGCCAACGTCCTGACTTTC. This encodes CAWSQRQFLAGANVLTF.